This T cell receptor (beta chain) came from a study of cytomegalovirus exposure and HLA in healthy donors. Study results and limitations: Fewer N-insertions than the 666-donor mean were reportedly shown by an Asian-associated ancestry cluster in a later analysis.

The CDR3 contains 14 residues. With 0 bases removed from V and 7 bases from J, the gap between germline ends came to 10 bases. The germline CDR1 and CDR2 sequences are LNHDA and SQIVND (reference sequence). Primers: 60 Vbeta forward and 13 Jbeta reverse. Sequencing was performed with immunoSEQ multiplex PCR; in TCRdb, only in-frame clones are kept and a portion is missing. The sample includes about 45,000 clones, 87% of them seen just once. Regarding this clone: The antigen is undetermined.

The sequenced sample was PBMCs. This clonotype was sampled from a woman aged 40 to 49 in good health and CMV-seropositive. V usage is TRBV19 and J usage is TRBJ1-5; no reliable D call. In nucleotides, the CDR3 is TGTGCCAGTAGTATAGATCACAGATCCCAGCCCCAGCATTTT. It is translated as CASSIDHRSQPQHF.